This TCR beta chain was recorded in a study of blood T cell repertoires in COVID-19. About the research overall: Sites across the United States, Italy and Spain contributed samples from acute and convalescent COVID-19.

Germline V gives CDR1 SGHRS, CDR2 YFSETQ. The J segment lost 0 bases and the V segment lost 3 bases, leaving 7 bases of the junction unmatched. The CDR3 sequence is 16 residues long. Libraries were prepared by immunoSEQ multiplex PCR; TCRdb keeps only in-frame clonotypes and omits some of them. The data hold more than 55,000 clones, with 88% observed a single time. The chain joins TRBV5-1 to TRBJ1-1; 8 bases are shared with TRBD1. The sequence derives from a man aged 60-69 years with acute or convalescent COVID-19. The sequenced material came from peripheral blood. The CDR3 spells CASSSYTGGLNTEAFF. The CDR3 region has the DNA TGCGCCAGCAGCTCCTACACAGGGGGGCTGAACACTGAAGCTTTCTTT.